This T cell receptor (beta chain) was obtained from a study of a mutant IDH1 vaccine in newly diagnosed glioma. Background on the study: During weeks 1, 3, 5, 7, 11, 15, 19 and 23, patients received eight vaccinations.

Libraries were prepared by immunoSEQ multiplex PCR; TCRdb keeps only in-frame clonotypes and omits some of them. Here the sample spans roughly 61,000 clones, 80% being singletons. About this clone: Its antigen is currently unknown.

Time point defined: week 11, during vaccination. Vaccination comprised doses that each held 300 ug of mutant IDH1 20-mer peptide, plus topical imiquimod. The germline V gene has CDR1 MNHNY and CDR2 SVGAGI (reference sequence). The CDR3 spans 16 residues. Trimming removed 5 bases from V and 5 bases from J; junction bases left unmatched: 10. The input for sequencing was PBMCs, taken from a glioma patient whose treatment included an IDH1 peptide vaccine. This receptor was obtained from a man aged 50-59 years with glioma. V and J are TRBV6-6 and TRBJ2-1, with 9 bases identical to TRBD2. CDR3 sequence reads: CASSGLIAGENNEQFF. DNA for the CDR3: TGTGCCAGCAGTGGACTGATAGCGGGGGAAAACAATGAGCAGTTCTTC.